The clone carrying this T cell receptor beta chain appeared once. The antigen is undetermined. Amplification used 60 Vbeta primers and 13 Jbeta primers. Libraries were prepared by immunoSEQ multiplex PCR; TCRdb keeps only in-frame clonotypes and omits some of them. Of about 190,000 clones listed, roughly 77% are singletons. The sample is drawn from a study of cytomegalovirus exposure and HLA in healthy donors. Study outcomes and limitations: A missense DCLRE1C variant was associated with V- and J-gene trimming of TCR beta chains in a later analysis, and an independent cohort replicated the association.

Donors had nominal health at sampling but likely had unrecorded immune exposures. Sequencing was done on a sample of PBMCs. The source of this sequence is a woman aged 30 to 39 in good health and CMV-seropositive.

The CDR3 loop is CASRRQGVIGEQYF. The CDR3 DNA is TGTGCCAGCAGAAGACAGGGGGTAATTGGGGAGCAGTACTTC. V and J are TRBV28 and TRBJ2-7, with 9 nucleotides matching TRBD1. The CDR3 is made up of 14 amino acids. Trimming took 6 bases from V and 7 from J; bases not matched to a gene: 10. Per the germline V gene, CDR1 is MDHEN and CDR2 is SYDVKM.